The 27 T cell receptor beta chains in this list originate from one sample, sequenced in a study of CD8 T cells in Susac syndrome. RNA, at roughly 0.5 to 1 ug, was reverse transcribed with random hexamers. TCRdb processed the immunoSEQ multiplex PCR reads anew with MiXCR; each CDR3 protein has one entry. The repertoire holds under 200,000 distinct CDR3 sequences, with 90% to 95% as singletons. The material sequenced was CD4+ T cells from PBMCs. These receptors all stem from a human donor with Susac syndrome.

This chain links TRBV20-1 with TRBJ2-7; D might be TRBD1 (6 bases). The CDR3 extends over 13 amino acids. Germline CDR1 is DFQATT and CDR2 is SNEGSKA (reference sequence). Trimming removed 6 bases from V and 2 bases from J, with 14 bases in between. In DNA, the CDR3 is TGCAGTGCGACGGACAGTAAAGCCTACGAGCAGTACTTC. Residues: CSATDSKAYEQYF.

The chain is built from TRBV18 and TRBJ1-6, with D maybe TRBD1 (5 bases). Germline-derived CDR1 and CDR2 are KGHSH and LQKENI. This CDR3 comprises 16 residues. V shed 1 base and J shed 6 bases, with 13 bases lying between them. This CDR3 is CASSPQDSLPNSPLHF. CDR3 in DNA: TGTGCCAGCTCACCACAAGACAGCCTACCTAATTCACCCCTCCACTTT.

The rearrangement uses TRBV18 and TRBJ2-7, with 8 bases identical to TRBD1. This CDR3 is 14 amino acids long. V shed 2 bases, J shed 2 bases, and the junction held 2 bases outside the gene matches. Germline CDR1 reads KGHSH; CDR2 reads LQKENI. The CDR3 spells CASSPLQGAYEQYF. Written as DNA, the CDR3 is TGTGCCAGCTCACCATTACAGGGGGCCTACGAGCAGTACTTC.

This rearrangement joins TRBV11-3 to TRBJ2-7; 7 bases fit TRBD1. The CDR3 is 13 amino acids. J was trimmed by 5 bases and V by 8 bases; bases with no gene match: 9. Germline V gene lookup returns CDR1 SGHNT and CDR2 YENEEA. The CDR3 sequence is CASSDRVVHEQYF. The CDR3 DNA follows: TGTGCCAGCTCCGACAGGGTCGTCCACGAGCAGTACTTC.

V gene TRBV6-5 combines with J gene TRBJ2-2; tentatively, D is TRBD2 (7 bases). The V gene lost 4 bases and the J gene lost 4 bases, with 13 bases spanning the gap. Germline V gene lookup returns CDR1 MNHEY and CDR2 SVGAGI. The length of the CDR3 is 15 residues. CDR3 nucleotide sequence: TGTGCCAGCAGTTCGCGGGGGCAGCCCACCGGGGAGCTGTTTTTT. Translating it yields CASSSRGQPTGELFF.

This clonotype was counted a single time. The J gene is TRBJ2-6, the V gene TRBV18, with D possibly matching TRBD2 (6 bases). The CDR3 contains 17 residues. Germline V gene lookup returns CDR1 KGHSH and CDR2 LQKENI. V was trimmed by 2 bases and J by 0 bases, leaving 11 bases between them. CDR3 DNA sequence: TGTGCCAGCTCACCAGCGGGACGTAGCTCTGGGGCCAACGTCCTGACTTTC. It encodes CASSPAGRSSGANVLTF.

The count of this clonotype is one. This chain connects TRBV3-1 to TRBJ2-4; D tentatively reads TRBD1 or TRBD2 (5 bases each). Between the trimmed V and J ends, which lost 0 bases and 0 bases, there was a span of 9 bases. CDR1 is LGHDT and CDR2 is YNNKEL in the germline V gene (reference sequence). The CDR3 loop spans 16 amino acids. The CDR3 loop reads CASSQDRGLAKNIQYF. In nucleotides, the CDR3 is TGTGCCAGCAGCCAAGATCGGGGCTTAGCCAAAAACATTCAGTACTTC.

The genes are TRBV3-1 and TRBJ1-1, with a possible D match to TRBD1 (5 bases). This CDR3 is built from 14 residues. Germline-derived CDR1 and CDR2 are LGHDT and YNNKEL (reference sequence). Trimming left V 9 bases short and J 0 bases short, with 14 bases between. CDR3 sequence (DNA): TGTGCCAGTAGAGCCAGGGCTATGAACACTGAAGCTTTCTTT. It translates to CASRARAMNTEAFF.

The gene calls are TRBV29-1 and TRBJ2-3; TRBD2 agrees at 15 bases. The CDR3 is 17 amino acids. V shed 6 bases and J 4 bases; nucleotides not matched to a gene: 11. Per germline, CDR1 SQVTM and CDR2 ANQGSEA. CDR3 nucleotide sequence: TGCAGCGTCCCCGGGACTAGCGGGGGGAGATTCTCAGATACGCAGTATTTT. This sequence encodes CSVPGTSGGRFSDTQYF.

This rearrangement joins TRBV9 to TRBJ1-2; D remains unclear. Germline CDR1 is SGDLS and CDR2 is YYNGEE. The ends were cut back, 0 bases at V and 3 bases at J, with 6 bases in the middle. The CDR3 contains 13 residues. CDR3 residues: CASSVDQDYGYTF. The CDR3 coding sequence is TGTGCCAGCAGCGTAGATCAGGACTATGGCTACACCTTC. Supplemented by reference TRBV9 and TRBJ1-2, the full variable domain reads DSGVTQTPKHLITATGQRVTLRCSPRSGDLSVYWYQQSLDQGLQFLIQYYNGEERAKGNILERFSAQQFPDLHSELNLSSLELGDSALYFCASSVDQDYGYTFGSGTRLTVV.

The gene calls are TRBV12-3 or TRBV12-4 and TRBJ1-1, with a weak D call TRBD1 (6 bases). V was clipped by 6 bases and J by 0 bases, with 11 bases between them. The CDR3 runs to 14 residues. The DNA for the CDR3 is TGTGCCAGCAGCCGGACAGCAATGAACACTGAAGCTTTCTTT. Translation gives CASSRTAMNTEAFF.

This clonotype was seen only once. V and J are TRBV3-1 and TRBJ2-1, with TRBD2 identical over 9 bases. The germline gives CDR1 LGHDT, CDR2 YNNKEL (reference sequence). This CDR3 is 17 amino acids long. V gave up 0 bases and J gave up 6 bases; unmatched junction bases: 9. This chain's CDR3 is CASSQDRLAGLRNEQFF. CDR3 DNA sequence: TGTGCCAGCAGCCAAGATCGGCTAGCGGGGTTGCGCAATGAGCAGTTCTTC.

The V and J genes are TRBV2 and TRBJ1-6, with a tentative D call TRBD1 (6 bases). The germline V gene encodes CDR1 SNHLY and CDR2 FYNNEI. V gave up 7 bases and J gave up 8 bases, with 12 bases separating them. The CDR3 sequence is 13 residues long. The CDR3 sequence is CASTRDTDSPLHF. CDR3 DNA sequence: TGTGCCAGCACCCGGGACACTGATTCACCCCTCCACTTT.

The CDR3 spells CASSAPFSLGYNEQFF. The CDR3 region has the DNA TGTGCCAGCAGCGCGCCTTTTTCCCTGGGGTACAATGAGCAGTTCTTC. The rearrangement joins TRBV7-9 to TRBJ2-1; D remains ambiguous. Between the trimmed V and J ends, which lost 5 bases and 4 bases, there was a span of 18 bases. This CDR3 has 16 amino acids. The V gene's germline CDR1 is SEHNR and CDR2 FQNEAQ (reference sequence).

The chain is built from TRBV7-9 and TRBJ1-5, with TRBD1 matching 8 bases. The V and J ends lost 5 bases and 0 bases, in that order; junction bases with no gene match: 9. The germline V gene encodes CDR1 SEHNR and CDR2 FQNEAQ (reference sequence). This CDR3 is 17 amino acids long. The CDR3 region is CASSAGQGTYSNQPQHF. The CDR3 DNA reads as TGTGCCAGCAGCGCCGGACAGGGAACATATAGCAATCAGCCCCAGCATTTT.

The rearrangement uses TRBV6-5 and TRBJ2-3; 11 nucleotides agree with TRBD2. Trimming cost V 0 bases and J 6 bases; bases outside gene matches: 2. Germline V gene data show CDR1 as MNHEY and CDR2 as SVGAGI. CDR3 length equals 15 residues. The CDR3 DNA sequence: TGTGCCAGCAGTTACTCTAGCGGGGGGGTTGATACGCAGTATTTT. Its protein product is CASSYSSGGVDTQYF.

The V call is TRBV7-3, the J call TRBJ2-1; D is uncertain. Trimming took 1 base from V and 8 from J, leaving 21 bases between them. The germline CDR1 and CDR2 sequences are SGHTA and FQGTGA. The CDR3 spans 17 residues. CDR3 nucleotides: TGTGCCAGCAGCTTAAGTTCCTTGGGTCTATGGGCCGATGAGCAGTTCTTC. Translating gives CASSLSSLGLWADEQFF.

The chain combines TRBV12-3 or TRBV12-4 with TRBJ2-5; 7 bases fit TRBD1. The CDR3 totals 14 residues. Losses at the gene ends were 5 bases for V and 2 bases for J; bases not matched to a gene: 5. CDR3 sequence: CASSAGTAQETQYF. The CDR3 DNA is TGTGCCAGCAGTGCCGGGACAGCGCAAGAGACCCAGTACTTC.

This clonotype was recorded only once. The J gene is TRBJ2-3, the V gene TRBV20-1; the D is unclear. V was trimmed by 1 base and J by 6 bases, leaving 8 bases between them. The CDR3 runs to 12 residues. Germline-derived CDR1 and CDR2 are DFQATT and SNEGSKA (reference sequence). DNA for the CDR3: TGCAGTGCTAGAGGAGGCTGGGATACGCAGTATTTT. Translation gives CSARGGWDTQYF.

CDR3 sequence (DNA): TGCAGTGCTTCGATTCTAGCGGGGGGACTCCAAGAGACCCAGTACTTC. Translated, it gives CSASILAGGLQETQYF. The chain employs TRBV20-1 and TRBJ2-5, with TRBD2 matching over 11 bases. The V and J ends lost 5 bases and 1 base, in that order; junction bases with no gene match: 9. CDR1 is DFQATT and CDR2 is SNEGSKA in the germline V gene (reference sequence). The CDR3 has 16 residues.

In this sample, this clonotype turned up once. The CDR3 sequence: CASSQGTGVNEQYF. The DNA for the CDR3 is TGTGCCAGCAGCCAAGGGACAGGCGTCAACGAGCAGTACTTC. The rearrangement joins TRBV7-2 to TRBJ2-7, with 8 positions matching TRBD1. Germline-derived CDR1 and CDR2 are SGHTA and FQGNSA. V shed 5 bases, J shed 5 bases, and the junction held 8 bases outside the gene matches. The length of the CDR3 is 14 residues.

The chain couples TRBV7-3 to TRBJ1-2, with unresolved D. Germline-derived CDR1 and CDR2 are SGHTA and FQGTGA. V gave up 3 bases and J gave up 4 bases, with 9 bases separating them. This CDR3 comprises 13 residues. The CDR3: CASSFGLGYGYTF. CDR3 DNA: TGTGCCAGCAGCTTTGGGCTTGGCTATGGCTACACCTTC.

This clonotype was seen just once. This chain links TRBV5-1 with TRBJ1-2; D is unresolved. The germline V gene has CDR1 SGHRS and CDR2 YFSETQ. V was pared by 1 base and J by 0 bases, with 10 bases between. The CDR3 spans 15 residues. The CDR3 protein is CASSLLSGANYGYTF. Here the CDR3 DNA reads TGCGCCAGCAGCTTGTTGTCAGGAGCTAACTATGGCTACACCTTC. The whole variable domain, remainder taken from reference TRBV5-1 and TRBJ1-2, is KAGVTQTPRYLIKTRGQQVTLSCSPISGHRSVSWYQQTPGQGLQFLFEYFSETQRNKGNFPGRFSGRQFSNSRSEMNVSTLELGDSALYLCASSLLSGANYGYTFGSGTRLTVV.

This chain joins TRBV6-2 or TRBV6-3 and TRBJ2-6; no clear D. Germline assignment: CDR1 MNHEY and CDR2 SVGEGT. V was shortened by 7 bases and J by 0 bases, with 4 bases between the two germline ends. There are 13 residues in the CDR3. The CDR3 coding sequence is TGTGCCAGCAAAGCCTCTGGGGCCAACGTCCTGACTTTC. It codes for CASKASGANVLTF.

This chain links TRBV5-1 with TRBJ2-5, with TRBD2 matching over 12 bases. Germline assignment: CDR1 SGHRS and CDR2 YFSETQ. This CDR3 comprises 15 residues. The trim removed 3 bases at V and 3 bases at J, leaving 3 bases unmatched. The CDR3 sequence: CASSYWTSGKETQYF. The CDR3 DNA sequence: TGCGCCAGCAGCTACTGGACTAGCGGGAAAGAGACCCAGTACTTC.

The rearrangement links TRBV12-3 or TRBV12-4 to TRBJ2-3; D remains ambiguous. V lost 6 bases and J 5 bases, leaving 12 bases between the germline ends. The CDR3 has 13 amino acids. The CDR3 DNA sequence: TGTGCCAGCAGGAGCAGTCTGGTAGATACGCAGTATTTT. It yields the protein CASRSSLVDTQYF.

This chain links TRBV29-1 with TRBJ2-3; 8 bases are a match to TRBD1. The CDR3 length is 12 residues. Germline assignment: CDR1 SQVTM and CDR2 ANQGSEA. The ends lost 8 bases at V and 4 bases at J; junction bases unmatched: 5. CDR3: CSFGQGPDTQYF. The CDR3 region has the DNA TGCAGCTTTGGACAGGGCCCAGATACGCAGTATTTT.